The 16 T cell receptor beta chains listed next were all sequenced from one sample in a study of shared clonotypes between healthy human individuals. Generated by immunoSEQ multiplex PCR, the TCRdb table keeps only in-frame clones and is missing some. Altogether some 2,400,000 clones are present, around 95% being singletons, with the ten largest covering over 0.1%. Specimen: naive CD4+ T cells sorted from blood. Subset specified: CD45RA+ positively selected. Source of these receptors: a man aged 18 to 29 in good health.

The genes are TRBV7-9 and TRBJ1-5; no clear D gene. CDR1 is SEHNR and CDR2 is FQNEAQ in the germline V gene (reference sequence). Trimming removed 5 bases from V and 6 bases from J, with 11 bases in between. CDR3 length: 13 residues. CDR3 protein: CASSPEMGQPQHF. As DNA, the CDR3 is TGTGCCAGCAGCCCCGAGATGGGTCAGCCCCAGCATTTT.

The CDR3 DNA reads TGTGCCAGCAGCCCCACAGGGTCGGTTAGAGAGACCCAGTACTTC. This translates into CASSPTGSVRETQYF. The J gene is TRBJ2-5, the V gene TRBV7-2, with D perhaps matching TRBD1 (6 bases). CDR1 and CDR2 (germline): SGHTA, FQGNSA. CDR3 length equals 15 residues. V lost 5 bases to trimming and J lost 4 bases, with 17 bases between them.

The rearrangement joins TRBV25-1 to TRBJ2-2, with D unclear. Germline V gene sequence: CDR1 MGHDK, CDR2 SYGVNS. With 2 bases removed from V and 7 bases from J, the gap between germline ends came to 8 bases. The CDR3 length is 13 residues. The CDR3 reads CASSEQDGGELFF. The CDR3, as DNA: TGTGCCAGCAGTGAACAGGACGGCGGGGAGCTGTTTTTT.

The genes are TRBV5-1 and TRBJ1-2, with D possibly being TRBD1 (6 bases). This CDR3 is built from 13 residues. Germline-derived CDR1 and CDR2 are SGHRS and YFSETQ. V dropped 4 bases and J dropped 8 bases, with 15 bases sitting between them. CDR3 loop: CASSQTGFYGYTF. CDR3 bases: TGCGCCAGCAGCCAGACAGGCTTTTACGGCTACACCTTC. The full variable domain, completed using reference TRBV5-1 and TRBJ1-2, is KAGVTQTPRYLIKTRGQQVTLSCSPISGHRSVSWYQQTPGQGLQFLFEYFSETQRNKGNFPGRFSGRQFSNSRSEMNVSTLELGDSALYLCASSQTGFYGYTFGSGTRLTVV.

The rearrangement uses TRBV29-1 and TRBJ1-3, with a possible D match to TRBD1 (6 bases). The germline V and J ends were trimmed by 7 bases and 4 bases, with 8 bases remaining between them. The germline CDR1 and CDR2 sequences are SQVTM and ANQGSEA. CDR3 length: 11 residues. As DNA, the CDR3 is TGCAGCGCAGACAGGGGAAACACCATATATTTT. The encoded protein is CSADRGNTIYF.

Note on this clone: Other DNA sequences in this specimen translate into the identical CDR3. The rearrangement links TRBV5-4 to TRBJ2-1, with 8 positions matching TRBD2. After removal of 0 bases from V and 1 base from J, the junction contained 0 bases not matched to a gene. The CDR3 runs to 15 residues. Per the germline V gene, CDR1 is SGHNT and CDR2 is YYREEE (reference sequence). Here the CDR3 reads CASSLASGSYNEQFF. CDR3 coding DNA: TGTGCCAGCAGCTTGGCTAGCGGGTCCTACAATGAGCAGTTCTTC.

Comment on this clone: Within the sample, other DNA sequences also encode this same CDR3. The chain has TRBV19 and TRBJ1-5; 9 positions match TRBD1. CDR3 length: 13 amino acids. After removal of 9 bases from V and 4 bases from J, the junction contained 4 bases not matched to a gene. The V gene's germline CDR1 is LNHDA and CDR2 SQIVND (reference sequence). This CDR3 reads CASGGTGNQPQHF. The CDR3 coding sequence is TGTGCCAGCGGAGGGACAGGGAATCAGCCCCAGCATTTT.

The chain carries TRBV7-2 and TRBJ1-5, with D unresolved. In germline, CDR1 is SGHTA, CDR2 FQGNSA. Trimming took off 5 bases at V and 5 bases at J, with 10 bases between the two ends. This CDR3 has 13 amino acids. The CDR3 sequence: CASSPTVDQPQHF. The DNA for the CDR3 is TGTGCCAGCAGCCCGACGGTAGATCAGCCCCAGCATTTT.

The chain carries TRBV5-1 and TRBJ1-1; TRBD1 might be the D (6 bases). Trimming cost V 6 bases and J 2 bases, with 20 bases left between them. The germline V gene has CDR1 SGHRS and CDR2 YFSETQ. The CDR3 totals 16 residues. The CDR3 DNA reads TGCGCCAGCACTACAGGGCCTTCTGGGACCAACACTGAAGCTTTCTTT. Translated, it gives CASTTGPSGTNTEAFF.

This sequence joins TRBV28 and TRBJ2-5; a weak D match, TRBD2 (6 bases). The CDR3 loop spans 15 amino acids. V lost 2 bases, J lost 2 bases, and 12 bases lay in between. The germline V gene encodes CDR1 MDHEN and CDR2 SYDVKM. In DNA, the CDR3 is TGTGCCAGCAGTTTAGGGGGGACGCAACAAGAGACCCAGTACTTC. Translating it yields CASSLGGTQQETQYF.

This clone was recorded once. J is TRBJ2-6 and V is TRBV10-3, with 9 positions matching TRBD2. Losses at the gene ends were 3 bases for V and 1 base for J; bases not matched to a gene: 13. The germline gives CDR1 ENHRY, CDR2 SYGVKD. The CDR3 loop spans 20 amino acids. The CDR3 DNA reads TGTGCCATCAGTGACCCTGCGGGGGGGCTGGGCCGGTCTGGGGCCAACGTCCTGACTTTC. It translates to CAISDPAGGLGRSGANVLTF.

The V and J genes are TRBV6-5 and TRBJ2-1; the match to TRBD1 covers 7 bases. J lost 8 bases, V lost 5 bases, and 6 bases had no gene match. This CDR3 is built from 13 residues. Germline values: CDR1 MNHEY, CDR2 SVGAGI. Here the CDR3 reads CASSRDRVYEQFF. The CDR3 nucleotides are TGTGCCAGCAGTCGAGACAGGGTCTATGAGCAGTTCTTC.

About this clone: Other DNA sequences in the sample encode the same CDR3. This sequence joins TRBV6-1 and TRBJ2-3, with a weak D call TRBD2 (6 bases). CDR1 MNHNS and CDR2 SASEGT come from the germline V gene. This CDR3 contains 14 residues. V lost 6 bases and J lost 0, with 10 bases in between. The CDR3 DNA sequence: TGTGCCAGCAGCCGGGGAGGTAGCACAGATACGCAGTATTTT. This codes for CASSRGGSTDTQYF.

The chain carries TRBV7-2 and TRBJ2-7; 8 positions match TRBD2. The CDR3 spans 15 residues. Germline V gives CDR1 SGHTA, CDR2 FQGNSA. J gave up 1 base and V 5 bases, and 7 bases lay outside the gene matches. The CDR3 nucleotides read TGTGCCAGCAGCCCCTGGACTAGCCGATCCTACGAGCAGTACTTC. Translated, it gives CASSPWTSRSYEQYF.

The CDR3 spells CASRSWVQNSPLHF. In DNA form, the CDR3 reads TGTGCCAGCAGGAGTTGGGTTCAGAATTCACCCCTCCACTTT. The chain is built from TRBV2 and TRBJ1-6, with unresolved D. Trimming shortened V by 6 bases and J by 7 bases, and 13 bases separated the two germline ends. Germline values: CDR1 SNHLY, CDR2 FYNNEI. The CDR3 has 14 residues.

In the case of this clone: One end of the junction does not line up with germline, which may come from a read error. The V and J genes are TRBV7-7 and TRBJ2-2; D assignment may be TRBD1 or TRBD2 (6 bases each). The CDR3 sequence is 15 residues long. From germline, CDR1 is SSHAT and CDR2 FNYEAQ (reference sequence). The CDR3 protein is CASSPSGGVTGELFF. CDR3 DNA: TGTGCTAGCAGCCCCTCCGGGGGCGTCACCGGGGAGCTGTTTTTT. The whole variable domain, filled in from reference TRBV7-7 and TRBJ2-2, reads GAGVSQSPRYKVTKRGQDVTLRCDPISSHATLYWYQQALGQGPEFLTYFNYEAQPDKSGLPSDRFSAERPEGSISTLTIQRTEQRDSAMYRCASSPSGGVTGELFFGEGSRLTVL.